These 5 T cell receptor beta chains share one sample of origin, sequenced in a study of cytomegalovirus exposure and HLA in healthy donors. Primers: 60 Vbeta forward and 13 Jbeta reverse. Here immunoSEQ multiplex PCR was the method, and the copy in TCRdb shows in-frame clones only, minus some. The data hold under 150,000 clones, with approximately 86% observed a single time. Sequencing used PBMCs. These receptors all come from a boy between 10 and 17 years old in good health and CMV-seronegative.

The chain has TRBV18 and TRBJ1-1; the match to TRBD1 covers 9 bases. The germline V gene has CDR1 KGHSH and CDR2 LQKENI. V trimming: 5 bases; J trimming: 1 base; junction bases outside the gene matches: 11. CDR3 length equals 17 residues. CDR3 sequence (DNA): TGTGCCAGCTCAACAATCCGGACAGGGGCGCAGAACACTGAAGCTTTCTTT. Translating it yields CASSTIRTGAQNTEAFF.

The chain combines TRBV6-5 with TRBJ2-3; possible D gene TRBD2, 6 bases. The CDR3 is made up of 15 amino acids. Trimming took 8 bases from V and 2 from J, leaving 17 bases between them. Germline values: CDR1 MNHEY, CDR2 SVGAGI. The CDR3 bases are TGTGCCAGCCAGAAAGGAGGCGGGACCACAGATACGCAGTATTTT. Amino acids: CASQKGGGTTDTQYF.

The chain joins TRBV16 to TRBJ1-2; D is possibly TRBD1 (5 bases). V dropped 4 bases and J dropped 7 bases, with 16 bases sitting between them. The CDR3 has 14 amino acids. Looked up from germline, CDR1 is KGHSY and CDR2 is FQNENV. As DNA, the CDR3 is TGTGCCAGCAGCCCCAGTGGGGGGACGCGTGGCTACACCTTC. It yields the protein CASSPSGGTRGYTF.

The rearrangement uses TRBV5-4 and TRBJ2-5; 16 nucleotides agree with TRBD2. The CDR3 spans 18 residues. The trim removed 4 bases at V and 4 bases at J, leaving 10 bases unmatched. Germline values: CDR1 SGHNT, CDR2 YYREEE (reference sequence). The CDR3 sequence is CASSAGTSGGANSETQYF. CDR3 DNA: TGTGCCAGCAGCGCCGGGACTAGCGGGGGGGCTAATTCAGAGACCCAGTACTTC.

This chain connects TRBV7-2 to TRBJ1-5; 9 nucleotides agree with TRBD1. The V gene's germline CDR1 is SGHTA and CDR2 FQGNSA. The CDR3 loop spans 15 amino acids. The trim removed 5 bases at V and 4 bases at J, leaving 6 bases unmatched. The DNA of the CDR3 is TGTGCCAGCAGCCAGGGACAGGGAGGAAATCAGCCCCAGCATTTT. This translates into CASSQGQGGNQPQHF.